One sample yielded the 24 T cell receptor beta chains listed below, sequenced in a study of memory CD4+ T cells and cytomegalovirus serostatus. Single viable CD3+CD4+CD8-CD45RO+ cells were sorted as the memory CD4+ T cells. Libraries were prepared by immunoSEQ multiplex PCR; TCRdb keeps only in-frame clonotypes and omits some of them. The data show over 65,000 clones, over 80% seen once. Material for sequencing was memory CD4+ T cells from blood. These receptors all stem from an adult in good health and CMV-seronegative.

This clone occurred a few times. The J gene is TRBJ2-7, the V gene TRBV2; no clear D gene. This CDR3 is built from 14 residues. Trimming removed 4 bases from V and 0 bases from J, with 10 bases in between. Germline values: CDR1 SNHLY, CDR2 FYNNEI. The CDR3 bases are TGTGCCAGCAGTGTAATCAGGAGCTCCTACGAGCAGTACTTC. It codes for CASSVIRSSYEQYF.

V is TRBV27 and J is TRBJ2-6, with D unresolved. CDR1 is MNHEY and CDR2 is SMNVEV in the germline V gene (reference sequence). V was trimmed by 4 bases and J by 3 bases, leaving 13 bases between them. This CDR3 contains 16 residues. The chain's CDR3 is CASSSTIAYGANVLTF. Here the CDR3 DNA reads TGTGCCAGCAGTTCGACCATAGCATATGGGGCCAACGTCCTGACTTTC.

This clone came up a few times. This chain connects TRBV7-2 to TRBJ2-2; TRBD1 agrees at 7 bases. The CDR3 has 14 amino acids. Germline V gives CDR1 SGHTA, CDR2 FQGNSA. J lost 4 bases, V lost 4 bases, and 3 bases had no gene match. In DNA form, the CDR3 reads TGTGCCAGCAGCTCGACAGGGACCACCGGGGAGCTGTTTTTT. Translation: CASSSTGTTGELFF.

The V call is TRBV5-1, the J call TRBJ1-1; D may be TRBD1 (5 bases). The CDR3 extends over 13 amino acids. Trimming removed 4 bases from V and 4 bases from J, with 11 bases in between. Germline lookup yields CDR1 SGHRS and CDR2 YFSETQ. The CDR3 DNA follows: TGCGCCAGCAGCCTGGACACCAGCACTGAAGCTTTCTTT. Translation: CASSLDTSTEAFF.

This sequence joins TRBV5-3 and TRBJ1-1; perhaps TRBD1 as D (5 bases). TRBV5-3 qualifies as an ORF whose function is uncertain. The CDR3 is made up of 17 amino acids. Trimming pared 0 bases from V and 4 bases from J, leaving 19 bases between. The CDR3 DNA is TGTGCCAGAAGCTTGGCCTCAATCCGGGGGGAAGGCACTGAAGCTTTCTTT. The encoded protein is CARSLASIRGEGTEAFF.

J is TRBJ1-1 and V is TRBV2; perhaps TRBD1 as D (5 bases). This CDR3 has 14 amino acids. With 8 bases removed from V and 8 bases from J, the gap between germline ends came to 21 bases. The germline V gene encodes CDR1 SNHLY and CDR2 FYNNEI. CDR3 bases: TGTGCCAGCGCACTACCCAGGGTGGTTCGCGAAGCTTTCTTT. Translating gives CASALPRVVREAFF. The variable domain in full, completed from reference TRBV2 and TRBJ1-1, reads EPEVTQTPSHQVTQMGQEVILRCVPISNHLYFYWYRQILGQKVEFLVSFYNNEISEKSEIFDDQFSVERPDGSNFTLKIRSTKLEDSAMYFCASALPRVVREAFFGQGTRLTVV.

The chain employs TRBV28 and TRBJ2-1; TRBD2 might be the D (5 bases). V shed 3 bases and J shed 6 bases, with 9 bases lying between them. The CDR3 has 13 amino acids. Germline CDR1 reads MDHEN; CDR2 reads SYDVKM. This chain's CDR3 is CASSFSSPNEQFF. DNA for the CDR3: TGTGCCAGCAGTTTTTCTAGCCCCAATGAGCAGTTCTTC.

This chain joins TRBV27 and TRBJ1-5; no clear D. Germline V gives CDR1 MNHEY, CDR2 SMNVEV (reference sequence). V lost 5 bases and J lost 7, with 12 bases in between. CDR3 length: 13 amino acids. The chain's CDR3 is CASSHTPRQPQHF. In DNA form, the CDR3 reads TGTGCCAGCAGTCACACTCCCAGGCAGCCCCAGCATTTT.

This chain joins TRBV7-9 and TRBJ2-3, with 11 nucleotides matching TRBD1. The trim removed 5 bases at V and 5 bases at J, leaving 9 bases unmatched. The CDR3 has 16 amino acids. The V gene's germline CDR1 is SEHNR and CDR2 FQNEAQ (reference sequence). Here the CDR3 DNA reads TGTGCCAGCAGCCTAAGGGGACAGGGGGTGGAAGATACGCAGTATTTT. Amino acid sequence: CASSLRGQGVEDTQYF.

The V gene is TRBV2, the J gene TRBJ1-1; maybe TRBD1 (6 bases). Trimming removed 7 bases at V and 5 bases at J, with 14 bases between. Germline V gene lookup returns CDR1 SNHLY and CDR2 FYNNEI. This CDR3 has 13 amino acids. CDR3 DNA: TGTGCCAGCATTAAGGGGGGGTATACTGAAGCTTTCTTT. It translates to CASIKGGYTEAFF.

CDR3 bases: TGCAGCGTGGTGGAGGGGCCGGCGAACACCGGGGAGCTGTTTTTT. Its protein is CSVVEGPANTGELFF. The chain combines TRBV29-1 with TRBJ2-2, with a possible D match to TRBD2 (6 bases). Trimming stripped 6 bases from V and 0 bases from J, with 14 bases between. The CDR3 covers 15 residues. Germline values: CDR1 SQVTM, CDR2 ANQGSEA.

This chain uses TRBV6-5 with TRBJ1-2; 11 bases match TRBD1. Per the germline V gene, CDR1 is MNHEY and CDR2 is SVGAGI. V was pared by 6 bases and J by 3 bases, with 6 bases of the junction left unmatched. This CDR3 is built from 15 residues. The CDR3 is CASSKGTGGDYGYTF. The CDR3 DNA reads TGTGCCAGCAGCAAGGGGACAGGGGGAGACTATGGCTACACCTTC.

The chain links TRBV9 to TRBJ1-2; D is unresolved. Germline loops: CDR1 SGDLS, CDR2 YYNGEE. The CDR3 sequence is 13 residues long. V was shortened by 3 bases and J by 5 bases, with 11 bases between the two germline ends. The chain's CDR3 is CASSDGFRYGYTF. CDR3 in DNA: TGTGCCAGCAGCGATGGATTCCGTTATGGCTACACCTTC.

This clone was observed once. The V gene is TRBV10-1, the J gene TRBJ1-1; possibly TRBD1 for D (5 bases). V dropped 4 bases and J dropped 1 base, with 10 bases sitting between them. The germline CDR1 and CDR2 sequences are WNHNN and SYGVQD (reference sequence). This CDR3 is built from 14 residues. The CDR3 region has the DNA TGCGCCAGCAGTGTCCACAGGACGAACACTGAAGCTTTCTTT. As protein: CASSVHRTNTEAFF.

The genes are TRBV7-9 and TRBJ1-1; no firm D call. Germline V lookup: CDR1 SEHNR, CDR2 FQNEAQ (reference sequence). The length of the CDR3 is 13 residues. The V end lost 5 bases, the J end lost 3 bases, and 10 bases lay between the germline ends. The CDR3 DNA follows: TGTGCCAGCAGCCCCGGTCTAGACACTGAAGCTTTCTTT. Amino acid sequence: CASSPGLDTEAFF.

V gene TRBV7-2 combines with J gene TRBJ2-5, with TRBD1 matching over 9 bases. V trimming: 5 bases; J trimming: 5 bases; junction bases outside the gene matches: 12. Germline loops: CDR1 SGHTA, CDR2 FQGNSA. The CDR3 extends over 16 amino acids. Here the CDR3 DNA reads TGTGCCAGCAGCCGGGGTTTGGGACAGGGTGAGGAGACCCAGTACTTC. Translated, it gives CASSRGLGQGEETQYF.

This chain joins TRBV5-4 and TRBJ2-3, with D possibly TRBD2 on 6 matching bases. Trimming stripped 3 bases from V and 3 bases from J, with 14 bases between. This CDR3 region has 15 residues. Germline assignment: CDR1 SGHNT and CDR2 YYREEE (reference sequence). Here the CDR3 DNA reads TGTGCCAGCAGCTCTCGCCCGGGGGAAACAGATACGCAGTATTTT. Protein sequence: CASSSRPGETDTQYF. Based on the CDR3 plus reference TRBV5-4 and TRBJ2-3, the full variable domain is ETGVTQSPTHLIKTRGQQVTLRCSSQSGHNTVSWYQQALGQGPQFIFQYYREEENGRGNFPPRFSGLQFPNYSSELNVNALELDDSALYLCASSSRPGETDTQYFGPGTRLTVL.

This sequence joins TRBV7-2 and TRBJ2-7, with D tentatively TRBD2 (6 bases). The CDR3 is 16 amino acids. Per germline, CDR1 SGHTA and CDR2 FQGNSA. V gave up 3 bases and J gave up 4 bases, with 19 bases separating them. CDR3 residues: CASSFLLGGATYEQYF. CDR3 coding DNA: TGTGCCAGCAGCTTCCTACTCGGCGGGGCAACGTACGAGCAGTACTTC.

CDR3 residues: CASSGVQTVQYF. The CDR3 DNA sequence: TGTGCCAGCAGCGGGGTCCAGACGGTGCAGTACTTC. The chain couples TRBV2 to TRBJ2-7; TRBD2 is a possible D gene (5 bases). Trimming took off 6 bases at V and 9 bases at J, with 15 bases between the two ends. Germline V gives CDR1 SNHLY, CDR2 FYNNEI. This CDR3 contains 12 residues.

The chain has TRBV5-1 and TRBJ1-3, with TRBD1 identical over 9 bases. The germline V gene has CDR1 SGHRS and CDR2 YFSETQ. The CDR3 totals 15 residues. V was pared by 5 bases and J by 1 base, with 4 bases of the junction left unmatched. The CDR3 nucleotides read TGCGCCAGCAGGGACGGGACAGGGTCTGGAAACACCATATATTTT. Translating gives CASRDGTGSGNTIYF.

The rearrangement joins TRBV5-4 to TRBJ2-7; 9 bases match TRBD1. Germline assignment: CDR1 SGHNT and CDR2 YYREEE (reference sequence). The trim removed 1 base at V and 0 bases at J, leaving 17 bases unmatched. CDR3 length: 20 amino acids. The CDR3 sequence: CASSLFRTGVLRAYSYEQYF. Here the CDR3 DNA reads TGTGCCAGCAGCTTGTTCCGGACAGGGGTTCTACGGGCCTACTCCTACGAGCAGTACTTC.

With regard to this clone: Germline and junction disagree at one end, which may indicate a read error. The V and J genes are TRBV19 and TRBJ1-1, with D perhaps matching TRBD1 (5 bases). This CDR3 is built from 15 residues. Germline values: CDR1 LNHDA, CDR2 SQIVND (reference sequence). This chain's CDR3 is CASSKARVTNTEAFF. The CDR3 DNA reads TGTGCCAGCAGTAAAGCCAGGGTTACGAACACTGAAGCTTTCTTT.

This clone was observed a handful of times. The V call is TRBV7-2, the J call TRBJ2-5; a weak D match, TRBD2 (5 bases). CDR1 and CDR2 (germline): SGHTA, FQGNSA. This CDR3 has 14 residues. Between the trimmed V and J ends, which lost 4 bases and 4 bases, there was a span of 13 bases. CDR3 amino acids: CASSSPTTPETQYF. The CDR3 DNA reads TGTGCCAGCAGCTCCCCGACTACCCCAGAGACCCAGTACTTC.

This clone was observed a single time. This chain connects TRBV6-6 to TRBJ1-3; D call uncertain. V shed 6 bases and J shed 9 bases, with 24 bases lying between them. Germline lookup yields CDR1 MNHNY and CDR2 SVGAGI (reference sequence). The CDR3 is made up of 16 amino acids. For the CDR3, the DNA is TGTGCCAGCAGGCCTATATTTTACGGGGATTTACGCACCATATATTTT. It encodes CASRPIFYGDLRTIYF.